One TCR beta chain is described in this entry. Its specificity is unknown. This sample stems from a study of OX40 agonist ivuxolimab in advanced cancers. For the study at large: In this cohort, patients received ivuxolimab, an agonistic anti-OX40 (CD134) antibody.

Libraries were prepared by immunoSEQ multiplex PCR; TCRdb keeps only in-frame clonotypes and omits some of them. Found here are around 60,000 clones, 80% to 90% of them singletons; the top ten hold around 2.9%. Whole-study results and caveats: Relative to CD4+ cells, CD8+ T cells on average had more expanded clones. Some of the nonresponding patients also showed low levels of normalized T-cell clonal expansion.

Trimming removed 3 bases at V and 2 bases at J, with 8 bases between. Germline loops: CDR1 ENHRY, CDR2 SYGVKD. The CDR3 contains 14 residues. The TCR was taken from an adult with an advanced solid tumor such as melanoma, head and neck, liver or kidney cancer. J is TRBJ1-5 and V is TRBV10-3; D might be TRBD1 (5 bases). The material sequenced was CD4+ or CD8+ T cells sorted from blood, taken in a trial of the OX40 agonist ivuxolimab. CDR3 region: CAISDRGGNQPQHF. CDR3 DNA sequence: TGTGCCATCAGTGACCGAGGGGGCAATCAGCCCCAGCATTTT.